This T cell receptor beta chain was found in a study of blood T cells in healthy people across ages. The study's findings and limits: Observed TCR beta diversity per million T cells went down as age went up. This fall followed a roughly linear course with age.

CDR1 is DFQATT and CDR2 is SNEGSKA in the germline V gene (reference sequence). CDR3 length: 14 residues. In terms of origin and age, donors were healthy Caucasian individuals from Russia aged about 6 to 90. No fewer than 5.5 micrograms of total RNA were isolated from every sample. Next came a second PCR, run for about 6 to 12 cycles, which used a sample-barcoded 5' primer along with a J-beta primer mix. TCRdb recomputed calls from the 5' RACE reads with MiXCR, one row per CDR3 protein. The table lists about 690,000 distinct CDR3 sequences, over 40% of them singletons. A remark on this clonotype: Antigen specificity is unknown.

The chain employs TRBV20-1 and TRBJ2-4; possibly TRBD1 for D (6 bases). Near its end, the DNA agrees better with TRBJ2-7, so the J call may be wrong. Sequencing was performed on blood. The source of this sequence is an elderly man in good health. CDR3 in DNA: TGCAGTGCTAGTGAGATGACAGGCCCAGGCGAGCAGTACTTC. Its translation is CSASEMTGPGEQYF.